Presented here are 10 T cell receptor beta chains from one specimen sequenced in a study of blood T cell repertoires in COVID-19 (TCRdb year 2020). Library preparation employed the immunoSEQ multiplex PCR assay. TCRdb took this table from immuneACCESS and kept in-frame rearrangements with V and J called. Such tables lack part of the clones; where checked against another copy, unresolved V genes explain under half of the gap, and the rest is unexplained. Here the sample has about 200,000 clones; roughly 80% occur a single time. The leading ten clones occupy around an eighth of the sample. The source material was peripheral blood. The receptors were sampled from a man between 50 and 59 years old who had recovered from COVID-19.

The table lists this clone with a few counts. The chain carries TRBV5-4 and TRBJ2-1, with 8 bases fitting TRBD2. Germline V gene lookup returns CDR1 SGHNT and CDR2 YYREEE (reference sequence). This CDR3 is 16 amino acids long. Trimming removed 4 bases from V and 0 bases from J; junction bases left unmatched: 6. CDR3 DNA: TGTGCCAGCAGCACCAAGAGCGGGAGCTCCTACAATGAGCAGTTCTTC. It is translated as CASSTKSGSSYNEQFF.

This clone has just a few counts. The rearrangement uses TRBV7-9 and TRBJ1-2; 7 bases match TRBD1. Germline V gene data show CDR1 as SEHNR and CDR2 as FQNEAQ (reference sequence). Trimming cost V 5 bases and J 4 bases; bases outside gene matches: 4. The CDR3 covers 13 residues. The CDR3 is CASSDDRVYGYTF. CDR3 in DNA: TGTGCCAGCAGCGACGACAGGGTCTATGGCTACACCTTC.

This chain joins TRBV11-1 and TRBJ2-2; weak D call: TRBD1 (6 bases). The germline V and J ends were trimmed by 1 base and 1 base, with 10 bases remaining between them. This CDR3 contains 16 residues. Per the germline V gene, CDR1 is SGHAT and CDR2 is FQDESV (reference sequence). Written as DNA, the CDR3 is TGTGCCAGCAGCTTAGGCAGGGGCTGGAACACCGGGGAGCTGTTTTTT. It yields the protein CASSLGRGWNTGELFF.

DNA of the CDR3: TGTGCCAGCAGCCAATTCTATAGCGCCACCGGGGAGCTGTTTTTT. Its translation: CASSQFYSATGELFF. The gene calls are TRBV7-3 and TRBJ2-2; a possible D gene is TRBD2 (5 bases). Looked up from germline, CDR1 is SGHTA and CDR2 is FQGTGA. Trimming shortened V by 5 bases and J by 4 bases, and 14 bases separated the two germline ends. There are 15 residues in the CDR3.

V gene TRBV28 combines with J gene TRBJ1-1, with 8 bases aligning to TRBD1. Germline V gene sequence: CDR1 MDHEN, CDR2 SYDVKM. The CDR3 covers 13 residues. V lost 7 bases to trimming and J lost 6 bases; unmatched junction nucleotides: 7. CDR3 sequence (DNA): TGTGCCAGCATCGATCGGACAGGGTCTGAAGCTTTCTTT. This encodes CASIDRTGSEAFF.

The chain recombines TRBV10-3 with TRBJ2-7, with 11 bases aligning to TRBD1. The length of the CDR3 is 15 residues. Germline CDR1 ENHRY, CDR2 SYGVKD. Trimming at V came to 0 bases and at J to 3 bases, leaving 1 base not matched to a gene. The CDR3, as DNA: TGTGCCATCAGTGAGTCGGGGACAGGGGGCTACGAGCAGTACTTC. It is translated as CAISESGTGGYEQYF.

The chain links TRBV7-8 to TRBJ1-1; 10 bases map to TRBD1. The V gene's germline CDR1 is SGHVS and CDR2 FQNEAQ. The CDR3 loop spans 15 amino acids. With 8 bases clipped from V and 4 bases from J, the junction kept 10 bases outside the gene matches. The CDR3 here is CASSARQGAVTEAFF. For the CDR3, the DNA is TGTGCCAGCTCCGCACGACAGGGGGCGGTCACTGAAGCTTTCTTT.

This chain joins TRBV11-2 and TRBJ2-7, with no clear D. Trimming removed 5 bases at V and 0 bases at J, with 14 bases between. The germline V gene has CDR1 SGHAT and CDR2 FQNNGV. The CDR3 totals 15 residues. CDR3 loop: CASSPLVVASYEQYF. For the CDR3, the DNA is TGTGCCAGCAGCCCCCTGGTCGTGGCCTCCTACGAGCAGTACTTC. The full variable domain, in which reference TRBV11-2 and TRBJ2-7 provide the parts outside the CDR3, is EAGVAQSPRYKIIEKRQSVAFWCNPISGHATLYWYQQILGQGPKLLIQFQNNGVVDDSQLPKDRFSAERLKGVDSTLKIQPAKLEDSAVYLCASSPLVVASYEQYFGPGTRLTVT.

The rearrangement uses TRBV30 and TRBJ2-6; TRBD1 might be the D (5 bases). Germline assignment: CDR1 GTSNPN and CDR2 SVGIG (reference sequence). The V gene lost 4 bases and the J gene lost 2 bases, with 18 bases spanning the gap. CDR3 size: 17 residues. The CDR3 nucleotides are TGTGCCTGGAAGTCCAGGGCGCCCAGCCCTGGGGCCAACGTCCTGACTTTC. The encoded protein is CAWKSRAPSPGANVLTF.

V usage is TRBV5-4 and J usage is TRBJ1-1; D is unclear. CDR1 and CDR2 (germline): SGHNT, YYREEE (reference sequence). The CDR3 is made up of 12 amino acids. CDR3 sequence: CALKKEETRAFF. Here the CDR3 DNA reads TGTGCTCTAAAGAAGGAAGAGACTAGAGCTTTCTTT.